These 15 T cell receptor beta chains originate from one sample sequenced in a study of CD8 T cells in ankylosing spondylitis. TCRdb passed the 5' RACE reads through MiXCR, listing each CDR3 protein once. The data show about 250,000 distinct CDR3 sequences, with 15% to 20% seen just once and around a third held by the top ten. The sample consisted of blood, either unsorted or a sorted T cell fraction (not recorded which). Receptors were obtained from a male donor with ankylosing spondylitis or in good health (not recorded which).

This clonotype was counted at least ten times. This sequence joins TRBV11-2 and TRBJ2-2, with D possibly being TRBD1 or TRBD2 (5 bases each). The V end lost 5 bases, the J end lost 4 bases, and 17 bases lay between the germline ends. CDR1 is SGHAT, CDR2 FQNNGV, per germline. This CDR3 is 16 amino acids long. The CDR3 reads CASSPVVRAGTGELFF. The DNA of the CDR3 is TGTGCCAGCAGCCCCGTTGTCAGGGCGGGCACCGGGGAGCTGTTTTTT.

The V and J genes are TRBV7-9 and TRBJ2-1; D unresolved. Germline-derived CDR1 and CDR2 are SEHNR and FQNEAQ (reference sequence). Trimming left V 2 bases short and J 7 bases short, with 9 bases between. The CDR3 length is 13 residues. CDR3 protein: CASSLTRENEQFF. For the CDR3, the DNA is TGTGCCAGCAGCTTAACCCGAGAAAATGAGCAGTTCTTC.

Only a few counts were recorded for this clonotype. This sequence joins TRBV4-3 and TRBJ2-7, with D perhaps matching TRBD1 (6 bases). The V and J ends lost 0 bases and 6 bases respectively, with 12 bases between them. Germline lookup yields CDR1 LGHNA and CDR2 YSLEER. The CDR3 is made up of 14 amino acids. The CDR3 region is CASSQERGSVEQYF. CDR3 nucleotides: TGCGCCAGCAGCCAAGAAAGGGGGAGCGTCGAGCAGTACTTC.

This clonotype was picked up a small number of times. Here the CDR3 reads CASSLDHTFPYEQYF. DNA of the CDR3: TGTGCCAGCAGCTTAGACCACACGTTCCCCTACGAGCAGTACTTC. The chain carries TRBV11-2 and TRBJ2-7; D call uncertain. Germline V lookup: CDR1 SGHAT, CDR2 FQNNGV. The V end lost 0 bases, the J end lost 2 bases, and 11 bases lay between the germline ends. This CDR3 region has 15 residues.

This clonotype has a count of ten or more. The CDR3 reads CASSRAGYNEQFF. The DNA of the CDR3 is TGTGCCAGCAGCCGTGCGGGCTACAATGAGCAGTTCTTC. V and J are TRBV7-8 and TRBJ2-1; maybe TRBD2 (5 bases). V was cut by 5 bases and J by 3 bases, with 8 bases left in between. Germline-derived CDR1 and CDR2 are SGHVS and FQNEAQ. The CDR3 spans 13 residues.

The V and J genes are TRBV7-9 and TRBJ2-3; possibly TRBD2 for D (5 bases). Germline CDR1 SEHNR, CDR2 FQNEAQ (reference sequence). The CDR3 totals 16 residues. With 5 bases removed from V and 4 bases from J, the gap between germline ends came to 19 bases. For the CDR3, the DNA is TGTGCCAGCAGCACCTTACGGGATTTGTTTGCAGATACGCAGTATTTT. Amino acids: CASSTLRDLFADTQYF.

This clonotype was counted at least ten times. The CDR3 loop reads CASSNTGVSGNTIYF. The CDR3 DNA reads as TGTGCCAGCAGCAATACAGGGGTCTCTGGAAACACCATATATTTT. This chain links TRBV11-2 with TRBJ1-3; TRBD1 agrees at 7 bases. CDR3 length: 15 residues. Germline V gene data show CDR1 as SGHAT and CDR2 as FQNNGV. The V and J ends lost 5 bases and 0 bases, in that order; junction bases with no gene match: 4.

This chain uses TRBV19 with TRBJ1-2; 10 bases are shared with TRBD1. The CDR3 consists of 16 residues. V lost 5 bases, J lost 4 bases, and 10 bases stayed unmatched. Germline V gives CDR1 LNHDA, CDR2 SQIVND (reference sequence). This chain's CDR3 is CASSRRGTGESYGYTF. CDR3 coding DNA: TGTGCCAGTAGTCGCCGGGGGACAGGGGAAAGCTATGGCTACACCTTC.

This clonotype was observed at least ten times. The CDR3 DNA follows: TGCAGCGCCCCTACGACAGGGGGCCTGATAGAGCAGTTCTTC. It yields the protein CSAPTTGGLIEQFF. V is TRBV29-1 and J is TRBJ2-1; 10 bases are shared with TRBD1. The CDR3 is 14 amino acids. V was clipped by 7 bases and J by 10 bases; unmatched bases: 13. Germline V CDR1 and CDR2: SQVTM, ANQGSEA.

This clonotype has a handful of counts. The chain employs TRBV9 and TRBJ2-3; D tentatively reads TRBD1 or TRBD2 (5 bases each). Germline V CDR1 and CDR2: SGDLS, YYNGEE. V lost 0 bases, J lost 2 bases, and 13 bases lay in between. The length of the CDR3 is 16 residues. Written as DNA, the CDR3 is TGTGCCAGCAGCGTAGTGGGGGAGTTGGTCACAGATACGCAGTATTTT. This codes for CASSVVGELVTDTQYF.

The chain joins TRBV12-3 or TRBV12-4 to TRBJ2-7; D is ambiguous. The CDR3 covers 13 residues. V lost 6 bases and J lost 5, with 14 bases in between. CDR3 in amino acids: CASSLFEKDEQYF. CDR3 bases: TGTGCCAGCAGCCTATTCGAGAAGGACGAGCAGTACTTC.

The V call is TRBV19, the J call TRBJ2-7, with 8 nucleotides matching TRBD1. Losses at the gene ends were 7 bases for V and 3 bases for J; bases not matched to a gene: 8. The CDR3 has 14 amino acids. CDR1 is LNHDA and CDR2 is SQIVND in the germline V gene (reference sequence). CDR3 sequence: CASNQGQDFYEQYF. The CDR3 DNA reads as TGTGCCAGTAATCAGGGACAGGACTTCTACGAGCAGTACTTC.

The V call is TRBV11-2, the J call TRBJ2-2, with D possibly being TRBD2 (6 bases). V was cut by 6 bases and J by 6 bases, with 14 bases left in between. Germline V gene sequence: CDR1 SGHAT, CDR2 FQNNGV. This CDR3 spans 14 amino acids. CDR3 DNA sequence: TGTGCCAGCAGTTCTACCCGCGGGGCCGGGGAGCTGTTTTTT. This sequence encodes CASSSTRGAGELFF.

The V call is TRBV7-9, the J call TRBJ2-3, with a tentative D call TRBD2 (5 bases). The V and J ends lost 3 bases and 0 bases respectively, with 13 bases between them. The germline gives CDR1 SEHNR, CDR2 FQNEAQ (reference sequence). The CDR3 is 16 residues long. The CDR3 coding sequence is TGTGCCAGCAGCTTTAGGACTTCACCTAGCACAGATACGCAGTATTTT. Protein sequence: CASSFRTSPSTDTQYF. Combining the CDR3 with reference TRBV7-9 and TRBJ2-3 gives the whole variable domain DTGVSQNPRHKITKRGQNVTFRCDPISEHNRLYWYRQTLGQGPEFLTYFQNEAQLEKSRLLSDRFSAERPKGSFSTLEIQRTEQGDSAMYLCASSFRTSPSTDTQYFGPGTRLTVL.

This chain links TRBV7-2 with TRBJ2-1; 8 bases are a match to TRBD1. The germline V gene has CDR1 SGHTA and CDR2 FQGNSA. The CDR3 contains 15 residues. V trimming: 1 base; J trimming: 8 bases; junction bases outside the gene matches: 7. The CDR3 loop is CASSLVQGVWDEQFF. The CDR3, as DNA: TGTGCCAGCAGCTTAGTACAGGGGGTATGGGATGAGCAGTTCTTC.